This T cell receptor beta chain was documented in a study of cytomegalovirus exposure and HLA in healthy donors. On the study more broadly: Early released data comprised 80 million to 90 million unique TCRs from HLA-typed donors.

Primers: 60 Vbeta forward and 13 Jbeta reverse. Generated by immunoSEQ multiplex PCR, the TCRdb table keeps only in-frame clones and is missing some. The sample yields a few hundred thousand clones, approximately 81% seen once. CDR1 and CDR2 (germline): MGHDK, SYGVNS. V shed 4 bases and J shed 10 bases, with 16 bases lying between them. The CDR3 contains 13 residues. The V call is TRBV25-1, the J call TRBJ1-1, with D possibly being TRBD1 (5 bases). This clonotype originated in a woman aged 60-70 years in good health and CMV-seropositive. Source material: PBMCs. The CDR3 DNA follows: TGTGCCAGCAGTGGTGGGGTGGGGCACCGAGCTTTCTTT. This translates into CASSGGVGHRAFF.